This T cell receptor beta chain was found in a study of T cell changes during pregnancy in multiple sclerosis. The count of this clone is one. CDR3 size: 15 residues. The germline CDR1 and CDR2 sequences are LNHDA and SQIVND (reference sequence). Repertoires were generated with immunoSEQ multiplex PCR, while TCRdb's copy carries only in-frame clones and drops some. The sample lists about 42,000 clones; about 85% were seen once. The sequence came from a female donor with multiple sclerosis, enrolled in a pregnancy study. This sample comprised CD4+ T cells from peripheral blood mononuclear cells, obtained before pregnancy. The rearrangement uses TRBV19 and TRBJ2-5; a possible D gene is TRBD1 (6 bases). The J call may be in error: the DNA end matches TRBJ2-7 better. The CDR3 sequence is CASSIVGTGPYEQYF. The CDR3 coding sequence is TGTGCCAGTAGTATAGTAGGAACAGGGCCCTACGAGCAGTACTTC.